A single sample is the source of the 21 T cell receptor beta chains below, sequenced in a study of blood T cell repertoires in COVID-19. Clones were read by immunoSEQ multiplex PCR, and TCRdb kept only the in-frame ones, dropping some. Among roughly 200,000 clones listed, about nine tenths were seen once. The specimen sequenced was peripheral blood. These receptors all come from a man aged 35-49 years with acute or convalescent COVID-19.

The chain has TRBV7-3 and TRBJ1-6, with 7 bases matching TRBD1. This CDR3 has 14 residues. V was pared by 1 base and J by 9 bases, with 3 bases of the junction left unmatched. Germline assignment: CDR1 SGHTA and CDR2 FQGTGA. The CDR3 coding sequence is TGTGCCAGCAGCTTAAACAGGGGTGGTTCACCCCTCCACTTT. Protein: CASSLNRGGSPLHF.

The V gene is TRBV12-5, the J gene TRBJ2-3; D is unclear. There are 12 residues in the CDR3. Germline V lookup: CDR1 LGHNT, CDR2 FRNRAP. V was clipped by 2 bases and J by 7 bases, with 7 bases between them. The CDR3 here is CASGLNRNTQYF. For the CDR3, the DNA is TGTGCTAGTGGTTTGAATAGAAATACGCAGTATTTT.

The rearrangement links TRBV5-1 to TRBJ1-2, with 8 positions matching TRBD1. The J segment lost 4 bases and the V segment lost 0 bases, leaving 11 bases of the junction unmatched. This CDR3 spans 17 amino acids. Germline loops: CDR1 SGHRS, CDR2 YFSETQ. In DNA, the CDR3 is TGCGCCAGCAGCTTGGCCGTGTCAGGGGGCAGCGGCTATGGCTACACCTTC. Its translation: CASSLAVSGGSGYGYTF. The entire variable domain, with the rest obtained from reference TRBV5-1 and TRBJ1-2, is as follows: KAGVTQTPRYLIKTRGQQVTLSCSPISGHRSVSWYQQTPGQGLQFLFEYFSETQRNKGNFPGRFSGRQFSNSRSEMNVSTLELGDSALYLCASSLAVSGGSGYGYTFGSGTRLTVV.

The chain employs TRBV7-8 and TRBJ1-4, with 9 bases lining up with TRBD1. Germline V gene data show CDR1 as SGHVS and CDR2 as FQNEAQ. Germline trimming cut 1 base from V and 1 base from J; bases unmatched to any gene: 7. The CDR3 covers 18 residues. CDR3 nucleotide sequence: TGTGCCAGCAGCTTAGACAGGGGGCGGATGGGAACTAATGAAAAACTGTTTTTT. The encoded protein is CASSLDRGRMGTNEKLFF. Together with reference TRBV7-8 and TRBJ1-4, the CDR3 gives the full variable domain: GAGVSQSPRYKVAKRGQDVALRCDPISGHVSLFWYQQALGQGPEFLTYFQNEAQLDKSGLPSDRFFAERPEGSVSTLKIQRTQQEDSAVYLCASSLDRGRMGTNEKLFFGSGTQLSVL.

Only one count was recorded for this clone. This rearrangement joins TRBV6-2 or TRBV6-3 to TRBJ2-1; TRBD2 matches 9 bases. This CDR3 is built from 17 residues. With 6 bases clipped from V and 6 bases from J, the junction kept 15 bases outside the gene matches. The germline V gene has CDR1 MNHEY and CDR2 SVGEGT. DNA of the CDR3: TGTGCCAGCAGCCCCCTAGGGAGCGCGGGGGGGTCCAATGAGCAGTTCTTC. The encoded protein is CASSPLGSAGGSNEQFF.

The J gene is TRBJ1-1, the V gene TRBV2; possible D gene TRBD1, 6 bases. The CDR3 runs 15 residues. Looked up from germline, CDR1 is SNHLY and CDR2 is FYNNEI. V shed 6 bases and J shed 1 base, with 15 bases lying between them. The chain's CDR3 is CASSPQRGANTEAFF. DNA for the CDR3: TGTGCCAGCAGCCCCCAACGGGGGGCGAACACTGAAGCTTTCTTT.

This clone is a singleton in its sample. The genes are TRBV7-3 and TRBJ2-3; 8 bases align to TRBD1. V lost 4 bases to trimming and J lost 4 bases; unmatched junction nucleotides: 7. CDR1 and CDR2 (germline): SGHTA, FQGTGA. This CDR3 region has 15 residues. CDR3 bases: TGTGCCAGCAGCTCAGCAACAGGGGGACCAGATACGCAGTATTTT. Protein: CASSSATGGPDTQYF.

The V and J genes are TRBV15 and TRBJ2-7; 8 nucleotides match TRBD1. With V trimmed by 5 bases and J by 2 bases, 5 bases remained unmatched. The CDR3 is 14 amino acids. Germline loops: CDR1 LNHNV, CDR2 YYDKDF (reference sequence). CDR3 sequence: CATSFGQGPYEQYF. The CDR3 coding sequence is TGTGCCACCAGCTTTGGACAGGGTCCCTACGAGCAGTACTTC. The full variable domain, its missing parts supplied by reference TRBV15 and TRBJ2-7, is DAMVIQNPRYQVTQFGKPVTLSCSQTLNHNVMYWYQQKSSQAPKLLFHYYDKDFNNEADTPDNFQSRRPNTSFCFLDIRSPGLGDTAMYLCATSFGQGPYEQYFGPGTRLTVT.

The chain uses TRBV30 and TRBJ1-3; D gene uncertain. Germline V gene lookup returns CDR1 GTSNPN and CDR2 SVGIG (reference sequence). The CDR3 contains 15 residues. V gave up 1 base and J gave up 0 bases, with 10 bases separating them. The CDR3 DNA is TGTGCCTGGAGTGGCCGGGGAGGCTCTGGAAACACCATATATTTT. Its translation: CAWSGRGGSGNTIYF.

The rearrangement uses TRBV5-1 and TRBJ2-7; 7 nucleotides align to TRBD2. Germline CDR1 and CDR2: SGHRS and YFSETQ. V trimming: 0 bases; J trimming: 0 bases; junction bases outside the gene matches: 3. The CDR3 covers 15 residues. CDR3 in amino acids: CASSLGGGSSYEQYF. The DNA for the CDR3 is TGCGCCAGCAGCTTGGGGGGAGGGAGCTCCTACGAGCAGTACTTC.

This clone was detected once. This chain joins TRBV6-5 and TRBJ1-1; D is ambiguous. CDR1 MNHEY and CDR2 SVGAGI come from the germline V gene. Trimming took off 0 bases at V and 2 bases at J, with 4 bases between the two ends. The CDR3 length is 13 residues. CDR3 protein: CASSYSTNTEAFF. The CDR3 bases are TGTGCCAGCAGTTACTCGACTAACACTGAAGCTTTCTTT.

The rearrangement links TRBV12-3 or TRBV12-4 to TRBJ1-4; the match to TRBD1 covers 8 bases. This CDR3 has 13 amino acids. The V segment lost 5 bases and the J segment 7 bases; nucleotides outside the gene matches: 3. The CDR3 DNA reads TGTGCCAGCAGTCTCGGACAGGGTGAAAAACTGTTTTTT. This codes for CASSLGQGEKLFF.

This clone has only one observation. The genes are TRBV14 and TRBJ2-3, with TRBD2 matching 9 bases. The CDR3 runs to 17 residues. Germline V CDR1 and CDR2: SGHDN, FVKESK. Unmatched junction bases numbered 13, after V lost 4 bases and J lost 5 bases. The CDR3 DNA reads TGTGCCAGCAGCCCAGGATGGGGTAGCGGGAGCGTAGATACGCAGTATTTT. Translation gives CASSPGWGSGSVDTQYF.

CDR3 sequence: CASSEGKRVSPGSSYNEQFF. CDR3 nucleotides: TGTGCCAGCAGTGAAGGAAAGCGGGTCTCCCCAGGTTCATCCTACAATGAGCAGTTCTTC. The chain uses TRBV2 and TRBJ2-1, with a possible D match to TRBD2 (6 bases). Trimming cost V 1 base and J 1 base, with 23 bases left between them. CDR3 length: 20 amino acids. Germline V gene lookup returns CDR1 SNHLY and CDR2 FYNNEI.

This rearrangement joins TRBV24-1 to TRBJ2-3; D remains ambiguous. Germline V gives CDR1 KGHDR, CDR2 SFDVKD. The V end was cut by 5 bases, the J end by 0 bases, with 8 bases between. The CDR3 spans 14 residues. CDR3 loop: CATSGTPSTDTQYF. The CDR3, as DNA: TGTGCCACCAGTGGCACACCTAGCACAGATACGCAGTATTTT.

CDR3 sequence reads: CASSDFRIPGQSPGEKLFF. CDR3 in DNA: TGTGCCAGCAGTGACTTTAGAATCCCGGGACAGTCCCCTGGGGAAAAACTGTTTTTT. The chain employs TRBV6-4 and TRBJ1-4; 7 nucleotides align to TRBD1. The V gene end was trimmed by 1 base and the J gene end by 8 bases; junction bases not matched to a gene: 19. The CDR3 contains 19 residues. Germline V lookup: CDR1 MRHNA, CDR2 SNTAGT.

This chain joins TRBV14 and TRBJ2-7; 7 bases are shared with TRBD1. Germline V gene sequence: CDR1 SGHDN, CDR2 FVKESK. This CDR3 has 13 residues. V gave up 5 bases and J gave up 6 bases; unmatched junction bases: 7. The CDR3 nucleotides are TGTGCCAGCAGCAAACATACAGGGGTCGAGCAGTACTTC. Its translation: CASSKHTGVEQYF.

J is TRBJ1-2 and V is TRBV6-5; 8 bases line up with TRBD1. J was trimmed by 6 bases and V by 2 bases; bases with no gene match: 8. Germline values: CDR1 MNHEY, CDR2 SVGAGI. There are 15 residues in the CDR3. The CDR3 region has the DNA TGTGCCAGCAGTTACGACCAGGGGGCTTTAGATGGCTACACCTTC. Amino acid sequence: CASSYDQGALDGYTF.

The genes are TRBV19 and TRBJ2-7; 11 bases are shared with TRBD1. The CDR3 spans 14 residues. The V gene end was trimmed by 5 bases and the J gene end by 4 bases; junction bases not matched to a gene: 4. Germline CDR1 reads LNHDA; CDR2 reads SQIVND (reference sequence). The CDR3 nucleotides read TGTGCCAGTAGTGGCGGACAGGGGGCTTACGAGCAGTACTTC. It translates to CASSGGQGAYEQYF.

The chain couples TRBV6-5 to TRBJ2-7; 9 bases match TRBD1. The CDR3 has 15 amino acids. Losses at the gene ends were 6 bases for V and 5 bases for J; bases not matched to a gene: 11. CDR1 is MNHEY, CDR2 SVGAGI, per germline. CDR3 protein: CASRPSGQGDHEQYF. CDR3 DNA: TGTGCCAGCAGGCCTTCGGGACAGGGCGACCACGAGCAGTACTTC.

In this sample, this clone turned up a few times. This rearrangement joins TRBV19 to TRBJ1-5, with 10 positions matching TRBD1. The J segment lost 7 bases and the V segment lost 11 bases, leaving 8 bases of the junction unmatched. CDR3 length: 13 residues. CDR1 and CDR2 from the germline V gene are LNHDA and SQIVND (reference sequence). The CDR3 here is CASGGTGAQPQHF. The CDR3 DNA is TGTGCCTCAGGTGGGACAGGGGCACAGCCCCAGCATTTT.